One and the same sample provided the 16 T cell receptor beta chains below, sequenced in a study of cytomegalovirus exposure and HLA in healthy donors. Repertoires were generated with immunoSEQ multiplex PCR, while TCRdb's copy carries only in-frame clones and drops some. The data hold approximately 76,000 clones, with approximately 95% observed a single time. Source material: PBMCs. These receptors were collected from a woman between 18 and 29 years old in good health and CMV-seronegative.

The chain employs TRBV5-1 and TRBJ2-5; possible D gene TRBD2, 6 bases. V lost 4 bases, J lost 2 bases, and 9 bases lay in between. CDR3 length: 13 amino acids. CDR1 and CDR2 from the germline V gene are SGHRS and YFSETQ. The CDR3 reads CASSPAGQETQYF. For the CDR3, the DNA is TGCGCCAGCAGCCCCGCGGGGCAAGAGACCCAGTACTTC.

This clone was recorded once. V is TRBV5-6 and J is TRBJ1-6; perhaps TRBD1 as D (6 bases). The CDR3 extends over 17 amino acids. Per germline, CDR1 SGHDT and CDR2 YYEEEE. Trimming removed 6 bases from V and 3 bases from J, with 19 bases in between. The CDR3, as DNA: TGTGCCAGCAAACTAGGCTCGGACAGAAACTATAATTCACCCCTCCACTTT. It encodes CASKLGSDRNYNSPLHF.

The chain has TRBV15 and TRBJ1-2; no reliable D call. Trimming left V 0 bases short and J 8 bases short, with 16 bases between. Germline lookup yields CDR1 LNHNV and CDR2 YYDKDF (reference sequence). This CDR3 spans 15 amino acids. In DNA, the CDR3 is TGTGCCACCAGCAGAGATCTGGCGTCTAGGAAAGGCTACACCTTC. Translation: CATSRDLASRKGYTF. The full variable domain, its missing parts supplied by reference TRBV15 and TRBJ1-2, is DAMVIQNPRYQVTQFGKPVTLSCSQTLNHNVMYWYQQKSSQAPKLLFHYYDKDFNNEADTPDNFQSRRPNTSFCFLDIRSPGLGDTAMYLCATSRDLASRKGYTFGSGTRLTVV.

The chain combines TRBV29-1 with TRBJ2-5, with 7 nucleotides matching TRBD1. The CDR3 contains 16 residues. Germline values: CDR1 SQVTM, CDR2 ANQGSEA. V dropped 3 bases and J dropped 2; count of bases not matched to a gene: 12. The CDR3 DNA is TGCAGCGTTGATTTGGCTGGACAGGCCTTACAAGAGACCCAGTACTTC. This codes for CSVDLAGQALQETQYF.

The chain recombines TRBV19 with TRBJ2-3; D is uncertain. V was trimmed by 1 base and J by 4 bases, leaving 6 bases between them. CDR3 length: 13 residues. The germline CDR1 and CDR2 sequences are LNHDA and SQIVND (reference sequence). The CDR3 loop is CASSIVPADTQYF. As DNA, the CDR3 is TGTGCCAGTAGTATAGTTCCGGCAGATACGCAGTATTTT.

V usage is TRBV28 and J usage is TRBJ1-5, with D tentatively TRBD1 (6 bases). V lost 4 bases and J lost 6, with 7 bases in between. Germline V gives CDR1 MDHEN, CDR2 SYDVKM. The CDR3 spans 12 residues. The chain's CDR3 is CASSSGAQPQHF. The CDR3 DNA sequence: TGTGCCAGCAGTTCAGGGGCTCAGCCCCAGCATTTT.

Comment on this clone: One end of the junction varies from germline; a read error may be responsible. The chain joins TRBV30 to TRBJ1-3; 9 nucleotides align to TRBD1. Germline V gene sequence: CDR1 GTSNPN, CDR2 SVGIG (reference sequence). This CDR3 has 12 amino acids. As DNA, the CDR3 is TGTGCATGGACAGGGGTTGGAAACACCATATATTTT. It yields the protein CAWTGVGNTIYF.

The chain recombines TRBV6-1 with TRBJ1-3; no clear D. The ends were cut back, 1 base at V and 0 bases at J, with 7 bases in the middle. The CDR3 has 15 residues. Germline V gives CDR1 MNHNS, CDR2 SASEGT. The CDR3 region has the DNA TGTGCCAGCAGTGAAGTAAAAGCCTCTGGAAACACCATATATTTT. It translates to CASSEVKASGNTIYF.

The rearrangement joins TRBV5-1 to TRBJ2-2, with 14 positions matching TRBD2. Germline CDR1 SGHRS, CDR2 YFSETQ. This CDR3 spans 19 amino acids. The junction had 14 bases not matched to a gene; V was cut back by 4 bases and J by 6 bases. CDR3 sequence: CASSATSSRLAGGAGELFF. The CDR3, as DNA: TGCGCCAGCAGCGCAACATCATCTCGACTAGCGGGAGGGGCCGGGGAGCTGTTTTTT.

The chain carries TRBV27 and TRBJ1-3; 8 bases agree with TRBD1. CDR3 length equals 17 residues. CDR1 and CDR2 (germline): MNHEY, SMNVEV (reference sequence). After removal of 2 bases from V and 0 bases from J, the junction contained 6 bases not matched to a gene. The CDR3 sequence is CASSLGTGPTSGNTIYF. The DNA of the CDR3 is TGTGCCAGCAGTTTAGGGACAGGTCCAACCTCTGGAAACACCATATATTTT.

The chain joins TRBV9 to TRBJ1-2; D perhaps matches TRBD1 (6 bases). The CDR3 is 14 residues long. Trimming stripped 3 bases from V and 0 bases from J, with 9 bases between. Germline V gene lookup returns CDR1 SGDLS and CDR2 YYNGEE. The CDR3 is CASSADRSNYGYTF. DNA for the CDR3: TGTGCCAGCAGCGCGGACAGATCTAACTATGGCTACACCTTC.

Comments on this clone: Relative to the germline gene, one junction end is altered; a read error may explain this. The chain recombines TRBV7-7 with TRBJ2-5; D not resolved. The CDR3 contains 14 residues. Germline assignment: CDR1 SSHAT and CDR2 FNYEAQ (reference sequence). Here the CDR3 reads CASSLGSAGETQYF. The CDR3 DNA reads TGTGCTAGCAGCTTAGGATCGGCAGGAGAGACCCAGTACTTC.

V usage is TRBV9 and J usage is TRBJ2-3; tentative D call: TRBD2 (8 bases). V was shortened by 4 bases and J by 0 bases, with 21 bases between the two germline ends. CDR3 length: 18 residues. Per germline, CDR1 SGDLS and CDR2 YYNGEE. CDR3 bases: TGTGCCAGCAGCCCCAGGGGGTATAGCGGGGCTAGCACAGATACGCAGTATTTT. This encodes CASSPRGYSGASTDTQYF.

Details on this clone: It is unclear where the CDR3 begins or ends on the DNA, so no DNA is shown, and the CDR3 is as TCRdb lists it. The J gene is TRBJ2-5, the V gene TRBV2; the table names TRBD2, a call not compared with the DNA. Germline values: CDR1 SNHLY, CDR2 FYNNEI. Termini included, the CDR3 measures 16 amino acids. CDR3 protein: CASSILAGGPRETQYF.

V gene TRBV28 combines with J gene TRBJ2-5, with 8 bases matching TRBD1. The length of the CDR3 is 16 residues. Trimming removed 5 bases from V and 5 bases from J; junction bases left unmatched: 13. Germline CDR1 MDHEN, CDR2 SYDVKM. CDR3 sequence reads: CASSVNAGGGVETQYF. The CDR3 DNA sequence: TGTGCCAGCAGTGTTAACGCAGGGGGCGGCGTTGAGACCCAGTACTTC. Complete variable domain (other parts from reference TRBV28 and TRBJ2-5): DVKVTQSSRYLVKRTGEKVFLECVQDMDHENMFWYRQDPGLGLRLIYFSYDVKMKEKGDIPEGYSVSREKKERFSLILESASTNQTSMYLCASSVNAGGGVETQYFGPGTRLLVL.

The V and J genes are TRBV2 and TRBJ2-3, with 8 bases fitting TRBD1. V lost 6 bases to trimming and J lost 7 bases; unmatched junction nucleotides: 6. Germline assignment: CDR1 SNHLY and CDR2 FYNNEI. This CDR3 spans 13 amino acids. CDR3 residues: CASRERTGYTQYF. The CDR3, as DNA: TGTGCCAGCAGGGAGAGGACAGGGTATACGCAGTATTTT.